This TCR beta chain is drawn from a study of spatial heterogeneity in lung cancer. Whole-study context: Each distinct TCR and UMI combination averaged more than ten appearances in raw reads. Study observations and caveats: Relative to follow-up, resection was when ubiquitous expanded tumor TCRs appeared more in blood.

In its sample, this clonotype was seen many times. Its antigen is unidentified. Individual TCR cDNA molecules each bore their own unique molecular identifier. One entry per CDR3 protein results from TCRdb running MiXCR on the 5' RACE reads. The sample includes approximately 49,000 distinct CDR3 sequences, about 5.8% of them seen just once. Sample time point: sample taken at primary tumor resection. Whole RNA, isolated from tumor, nontumor lung or frozen PBMC, was sequenced without prior sorting. The donor population consisted of roughly 70 patients with untreated, early-stage non-small cell lung cancer. The CDR3 extends over 16 amino acids. Unmatched junction bases numbered 10, after V lost 0 bases and J lost 8 bases. Germline CDR1 is SGHRS and CDR2 is YFSETQ.

This sequence joins TRBV5-1 and TRBJ2-4, with 8 bases identical to TRBD1. The sequencing here drew on PBMCs, taken at surgery. This receptor was identified in a male donor with early-stage non-small cell lung cancer. CDR3 in amino acids: CASSLGTGSTRDIQYF. In DNA, the CDR3 is TGCGCCAGCAGCTTGGGGACAGGGAGTACCCGGGACATTCAGTACTTC.